The next 6 T cell receptor beta chains were all read from a single sample in a study of blood T cell repertoires in COVID-19. TCRdb keeps only in-frame clones here, not all; method: immunoSEQ multiplex PCR. The repertoire includes 100,000 or so clones, about 95% of them detected once, and roughly 4% sits in the top ten. Sequenced material: peripheral blood. The receptors come from a human donor with active COVID-19. The donor label of this sample is uncertain.

This chain joins TRBV19 and TRBJ2-2, with D possibly TRBD1 on 6 matching bases. V shed 6 bases and J shed 8 bases, with 16 bases lying between them. Germline V gene data show CDR1 as LNHDA and CDR2 as SQIVND (reference sequence). The CDR3 runs 14 residues. The CDR3 here is CASRRNGGAGELFF. CDR3 nucleotides: TGTGCCAGTAGGAGGAATGGGGGCGCGGGGGAGCTGTTTTTT.

The J gene is TRBJ2-1, the V gene TRBV19; 7 positions agree with TRBD1. V lost 10 bases, J lost 2 bases, and 8 bases stayed unmatched. The germline V gene has CDR1 LNHDA and CDR2 SQIVND (reference sequence). This CDR3 has 14 amino acids. CDR3 amino acids: CATSRTGPYNEQFF. DNA for the CDR3: TGTGCCACCTCTCGGACAGGTCCCTACAATGAGCAGTTCTTC.

The gene calls are TRBV14 and TRBJ2-5; 11 bases match TRBD2. V gave up 4 bases and J gave up 2 bases; unmatched junction bases: 9. The CDR3 has 17 amino acids. Germline V gene data show CDR1 as SGHDN and CDR2 as FVKESK. The CDR3 bases are TGTGCCAGCAGCCCGATTCTAGCGGGGGGCTTACAAGAGACCCAGTACTTC. Encoded protein: CASSPILAGGLQETQYF.

This sequence joins TRBV10-3 and TRBJ1-1, with D tentatively TRBD1 (5 bases). The V end lost 11 bases, the J end lost 3 bases, and 10 bases lay between the germline ends. In germline, CDR1 is ENHRY, CDR2 SYGVKD. This CDR3 has 11 amino acids. The CDR3 coding sequence is TGTGCCGCCAGGGCATACACTGAAGCTTTCTTT. Amino acids: CAARAYTEAFF.

CDR3 coding DNA: TGTGCCAGCTCACGGCAGGGAAGAGGGGGCTACGAGCAGTACTTC. It yields the protein CASSRQGRGGYEQYF. V and J are TRBV18 and TRBJ2-7; the D gene is possibly TRBD1 (6 bases). Germline CDR1 reads KGHSH; CDR2 reads LQKENI. Trimming shortened V by 4 bases and J by 3 bases, and 16 bases separated the two germline ends. This CDR3 is 15 amino acids long.

The gene calls are TRBV7-2 and TRBJ2-3; D is perhaps TRBD1 (5 bases). The CDR3 covers 14 residues. CDR1 is SGHTA and CDR2 is FQGNSA in the germline V gene. V lost 9 bases, J lost 6 bases, and 19 bases lay in between. The CDR3: CASSRRTKADTQYF. In DNA form, the CDR3 reads TGTGCCAGTTCCCGCCGGACAAAAGCCGATACGCAGTATTTT.